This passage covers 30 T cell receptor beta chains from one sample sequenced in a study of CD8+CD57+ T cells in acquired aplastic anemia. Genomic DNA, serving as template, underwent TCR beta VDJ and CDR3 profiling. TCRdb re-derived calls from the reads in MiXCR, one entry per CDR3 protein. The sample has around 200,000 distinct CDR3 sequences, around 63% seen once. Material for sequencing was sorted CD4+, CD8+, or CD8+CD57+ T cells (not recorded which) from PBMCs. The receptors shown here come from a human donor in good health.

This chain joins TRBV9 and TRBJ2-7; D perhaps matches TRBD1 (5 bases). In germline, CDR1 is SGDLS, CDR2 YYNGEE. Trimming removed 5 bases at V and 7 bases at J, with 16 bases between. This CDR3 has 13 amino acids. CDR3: CASSVEGVLEQYF. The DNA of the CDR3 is TGTGCCAGCAGTGTCGAAGGGGTTCTGGAGCAGTACTTC. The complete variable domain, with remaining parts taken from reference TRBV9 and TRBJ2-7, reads DSGVTQTPKHLITATGQRVTLRCSPRSGDLSVYWYQQSLDQGLQFLIQYYNGEERAKGNILERFSAQQFPDLHSELNLSSLELGDSALYFCASSVEGVLEQYFGPGTRLTVT.

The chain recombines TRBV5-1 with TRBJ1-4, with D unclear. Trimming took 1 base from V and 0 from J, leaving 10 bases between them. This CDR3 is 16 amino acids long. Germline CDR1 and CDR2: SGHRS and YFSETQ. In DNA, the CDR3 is TGCGCCAGCAGCTTGTCGGGGATAGCAACTAATGAAAAACTGTTTTTT. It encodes CASSLSGIATNEKLFF.

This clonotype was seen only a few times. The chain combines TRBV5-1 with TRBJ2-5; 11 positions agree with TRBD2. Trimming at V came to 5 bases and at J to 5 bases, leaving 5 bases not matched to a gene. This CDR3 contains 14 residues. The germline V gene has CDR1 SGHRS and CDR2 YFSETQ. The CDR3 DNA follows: TGCGCCAGCAGTGGGACTAGCGGTCCGGAGACCCAGTACTTC. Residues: CASSGTSGPETQYF.

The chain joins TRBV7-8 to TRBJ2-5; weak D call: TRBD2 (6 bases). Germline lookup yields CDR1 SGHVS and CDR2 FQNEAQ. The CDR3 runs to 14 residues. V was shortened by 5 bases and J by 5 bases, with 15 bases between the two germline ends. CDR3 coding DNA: TGTGCCAGCAGCCACAGGAGGGGTGGGGAGACCCAGTACTTC. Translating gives CASSHRRGGETQYF.

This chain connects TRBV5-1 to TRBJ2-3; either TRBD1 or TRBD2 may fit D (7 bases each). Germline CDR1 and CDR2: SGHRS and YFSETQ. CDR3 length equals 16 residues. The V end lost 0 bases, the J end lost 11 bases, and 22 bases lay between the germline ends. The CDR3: CASSLGQGGSYNEQYF. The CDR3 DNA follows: TGCGCCAGCAGCTTGGGACAGGGAGGGTCCTACAATGAGCAGTATTTT.

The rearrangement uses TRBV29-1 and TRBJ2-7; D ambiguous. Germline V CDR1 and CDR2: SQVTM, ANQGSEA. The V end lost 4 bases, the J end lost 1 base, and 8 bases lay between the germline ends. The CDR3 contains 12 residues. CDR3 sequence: CSVVGFSYEQYF. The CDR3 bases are TGCAGCGTTGTTGGGTTTTCCTACGAGCAGTACTTC.

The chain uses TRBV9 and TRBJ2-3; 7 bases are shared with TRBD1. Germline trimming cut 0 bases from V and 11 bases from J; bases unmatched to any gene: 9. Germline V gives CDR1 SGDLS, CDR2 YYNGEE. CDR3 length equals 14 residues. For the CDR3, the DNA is TGTGCCAGCAGCGTAGTTCGGGACAGCCATGAGCAGTATTTT. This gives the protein CASSVVRDSHEQYF.

CDR3 DNA: TGTGCCAGCAGTGTGGGCGGGGGATCGTCCTACGAGCAGTACTTC. Amino acid sequence: CASSVGGGSSYEQYF. The chain joins TRBV2 to TRBJ2-7; 7 bases map to TRBD2. This CDR3 is 15 amino acids long. Unmatched junction bases numbered 7, after V lost 4 bases and J lost 1 base. Germline V gene data show CDR1 as SNHLY and CDR2 as FYNNEI. Full variable domain (missing parts from reference TRBV2 and TRBJ2-7): EPEVTQTPSHQVTQMGQEVILRCVPISNHLYFYWYRQILGQKVEFLVSFYNNEISEKSEIFDDQFSVERPDGSNFTLKIRSTKLEDSAMYFCASSVGGGSSYEQYFGPGTRLTVT.

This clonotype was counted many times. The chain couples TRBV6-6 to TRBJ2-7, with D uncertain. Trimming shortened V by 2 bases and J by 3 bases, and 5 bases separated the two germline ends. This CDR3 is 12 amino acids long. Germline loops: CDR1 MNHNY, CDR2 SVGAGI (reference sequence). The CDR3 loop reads CASSYPNYEQYF. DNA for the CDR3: TGTGCCAGCAGTTACCCGAACTACGAGCAGTACTTC.

CDR3 region: CASSLQGRGVEAFF. The CDR3 coding sequence is TGTGCCAGCAGTTTACAGGGTAGGGGCGTTGAGGCTTTCTTT. J is TRBJ1-1 and V is TRBV12-3 or TRBV12-4; a possible D gene is TRBD1 (5 bases). Trimming removed 2 bases from V and 11 bases from J, with 18 bases in between. This CDR3 region has 14 residues.

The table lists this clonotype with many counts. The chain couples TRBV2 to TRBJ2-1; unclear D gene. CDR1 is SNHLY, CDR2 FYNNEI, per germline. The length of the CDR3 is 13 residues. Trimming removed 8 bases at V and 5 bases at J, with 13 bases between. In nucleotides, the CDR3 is TGTGCCAGCTCTACGAGTCAGAACAATGAGCAGTTCTTC. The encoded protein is CASSTSQNNEQFF.

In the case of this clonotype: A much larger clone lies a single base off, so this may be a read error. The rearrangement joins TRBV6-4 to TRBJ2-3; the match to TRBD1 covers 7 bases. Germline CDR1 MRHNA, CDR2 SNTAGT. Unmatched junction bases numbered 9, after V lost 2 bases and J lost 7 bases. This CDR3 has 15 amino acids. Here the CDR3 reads CASSDTTGESYTQYF. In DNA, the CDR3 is TGTGCCAGCAGTGACACTACAGGGGAGTCATATACGCAGTATTTT.

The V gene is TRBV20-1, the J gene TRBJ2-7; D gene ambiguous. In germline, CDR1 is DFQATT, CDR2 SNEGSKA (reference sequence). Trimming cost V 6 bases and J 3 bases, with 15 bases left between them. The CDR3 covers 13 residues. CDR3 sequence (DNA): TGCAGTGCGACTTATACAAGCGACTACGAGCAGTACTTC. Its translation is CSATYTSDYEQYF.

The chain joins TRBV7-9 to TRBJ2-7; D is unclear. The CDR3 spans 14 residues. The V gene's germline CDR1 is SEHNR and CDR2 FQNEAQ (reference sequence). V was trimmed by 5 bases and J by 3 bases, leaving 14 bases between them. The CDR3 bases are TGTGCCAGCAGCCCGCTTGACACGTTCTACGAGCAGTACTTC. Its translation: CASSPLDTFYEQYF. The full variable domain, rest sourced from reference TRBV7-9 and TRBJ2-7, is DTGVSQNPRHKITKRGQNVTFRCDPISEHNRLYWYRQTLGQGPEFLTYFQNEAQLEKSRLLSDRFSAERPKGSFSTLEIQRTEQGDSAMYLCASSPLDTFYEQYFGPGTRLTVT.

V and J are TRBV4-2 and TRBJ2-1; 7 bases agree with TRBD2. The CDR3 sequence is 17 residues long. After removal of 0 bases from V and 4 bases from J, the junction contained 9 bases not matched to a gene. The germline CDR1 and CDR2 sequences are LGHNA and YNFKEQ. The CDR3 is CASSQDRGSSGYNEQFF. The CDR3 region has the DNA TGTGCCAGCAGCCAAGATCGGGGAAGTAGCGGGTACAATGAGCAGTTCTTC.

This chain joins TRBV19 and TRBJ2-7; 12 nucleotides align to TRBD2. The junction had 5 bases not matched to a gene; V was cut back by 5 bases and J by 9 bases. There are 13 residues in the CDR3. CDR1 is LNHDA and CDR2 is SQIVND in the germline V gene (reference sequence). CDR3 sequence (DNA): TGTGCCAGTAGTCACGGGACTAGCGGGTCGCAGTACTTC. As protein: CASSHGTSGSQYF. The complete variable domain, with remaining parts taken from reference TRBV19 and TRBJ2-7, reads DGGITQSPKYLFRKEGQNVTLSCEQNLNHDAMYWYRQDPGQGLRLIYYSQIVNDFQKGDIAEGYSVSREKKESFPLTVTSAQKNPTAFYLCASSHGTSGSQYFGPGTRLTVT.

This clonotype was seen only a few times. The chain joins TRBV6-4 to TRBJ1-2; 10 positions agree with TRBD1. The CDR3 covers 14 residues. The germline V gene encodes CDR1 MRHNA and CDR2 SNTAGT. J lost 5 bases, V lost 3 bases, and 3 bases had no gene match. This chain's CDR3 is CASSEEGQGYGYTF. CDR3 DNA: TGTGCCAGCAGTGAGGAGGGACAGGGGTATGGCTACACCTTC.

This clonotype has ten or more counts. The CDR3 spells CASSLDLGSNTEAFF. The CDR3 DNA follows: TGTGCCAGCAGCTTAGATCTCGGGTCGAACACTGAAGCTTTCTTT. The rearrangement uses TRBV11-2 and TRBJ1-1; no reliable D call. Trimming took 0 bases from V and 1 from J, leaving 9 bases between them. CDR1 SGHAT and CDR2 FQNNGV come from the germline V gene. The CDR3 length is 15 residues.

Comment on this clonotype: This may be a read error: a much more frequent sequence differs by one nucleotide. The CDR3 here is CASSALNSPLHF. CDR3 nucleotides: TGTGCCAGCAGCGCCTTGAATTCACCCCTCCACTTT. The chain recombines TRBV9 with TRBJ1-6; the D is unclear. The CDR3 is made up of 12 amino acids. CDR1 and CDR2 (germline): SGDLS, YYNGEE. V was clipped by 3 bases and J by 7 bases, with 5 bases between them.

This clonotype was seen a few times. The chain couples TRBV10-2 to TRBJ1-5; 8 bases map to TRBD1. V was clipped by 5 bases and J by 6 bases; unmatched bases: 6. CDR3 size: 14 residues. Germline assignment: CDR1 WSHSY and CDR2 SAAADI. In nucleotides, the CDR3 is TGCGCCAGCAGTAATCAGGGGGCAATTCAGCCCCAGCATTTT. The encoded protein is CASSNQGAIQPQHF.

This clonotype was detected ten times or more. The CDR3, as DNA: TGTGCCAGCAGCTTAATCTTGTGGGGGCATGAAGCTTTCTTT. Protein sequence: CASSLILWGHEAFF. This rearrangement joins TRBV7-2 to TRBJ1-1, with a tentative D call TRBD1 (6 bases). Germline V gives CDR1 SGHTA, CDR2 FQGNSA. Trimming left V 2 bases short and J 7 bases short, with 14 bases between. The CDR3 is 14 amino acids.

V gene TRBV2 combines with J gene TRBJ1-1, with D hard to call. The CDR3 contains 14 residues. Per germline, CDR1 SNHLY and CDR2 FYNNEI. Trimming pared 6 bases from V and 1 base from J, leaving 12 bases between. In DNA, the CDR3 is TGTGCCAGCAGGATGTCGAATCAGAACACTGAAGCTTTCTTT. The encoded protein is CASRMSNQNTEAFF.

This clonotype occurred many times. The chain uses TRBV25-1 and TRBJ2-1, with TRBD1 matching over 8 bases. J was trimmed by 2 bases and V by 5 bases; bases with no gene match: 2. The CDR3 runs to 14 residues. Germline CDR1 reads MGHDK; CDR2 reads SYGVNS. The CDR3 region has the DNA TGTGCCAGCAGTCCACAGGGGGCCTACAATGAGCAGTTCTTC. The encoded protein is CASSPQGAYNEQFF.

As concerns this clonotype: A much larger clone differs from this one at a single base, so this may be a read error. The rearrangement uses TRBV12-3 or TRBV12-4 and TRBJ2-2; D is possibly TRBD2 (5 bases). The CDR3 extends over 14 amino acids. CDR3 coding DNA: TGTGCCAGCAGCCCGAATTTAGTCACCGGGGAGCCGTTTTTT. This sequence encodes CASSPNLVTGEPFF.

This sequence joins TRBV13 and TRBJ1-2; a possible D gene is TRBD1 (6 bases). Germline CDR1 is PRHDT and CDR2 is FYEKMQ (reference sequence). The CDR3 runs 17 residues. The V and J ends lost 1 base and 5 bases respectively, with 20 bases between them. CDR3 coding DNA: TGTGCCAGCAGCTTAGATGGACGTGGGGGCGCGGGTTATGGCTACACCTTC. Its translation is CASSLDGRGGAGYGYTF.

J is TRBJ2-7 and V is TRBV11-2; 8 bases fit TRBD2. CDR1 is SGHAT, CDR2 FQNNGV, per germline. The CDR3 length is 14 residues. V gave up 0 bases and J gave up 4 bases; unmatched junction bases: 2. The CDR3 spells CASSLDPGGYEQYF. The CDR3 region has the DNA TGTGCCAGCAGCTTAGATCCGGGAGGGTACGAGCAGTACTTC.

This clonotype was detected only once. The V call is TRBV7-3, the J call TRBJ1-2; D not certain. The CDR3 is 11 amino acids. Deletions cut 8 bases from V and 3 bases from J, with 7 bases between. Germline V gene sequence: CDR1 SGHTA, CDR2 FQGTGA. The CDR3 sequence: CASGGYYGYTF. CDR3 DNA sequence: TGTGCCAGCGGCGGATACTATGGCTACACCTTC.

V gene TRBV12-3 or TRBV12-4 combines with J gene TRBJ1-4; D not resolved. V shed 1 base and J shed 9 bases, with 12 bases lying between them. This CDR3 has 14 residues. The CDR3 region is CASSLDLAVKKLFF. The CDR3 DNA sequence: TGTGCCAGCAGTTTAGACCTGGCAGTTAAAAAACTGTTTTTT.

CDR3 sequence: CSVELLAGGPGEQFF. CDR3 DNA sequence: TGCAGCGTTGAATTATTAGCGGGAGGCCCAGGTGAGCAGTTCTTC. The chain couples TRBV29-1 to TRBJ2-1; 10 nucleotides line up with TRBD2. The CDR3 has 15 amino acids. J was trimmed by 9 bases and V by 2 bases; bases with no gene match: 10. Per the germline V gene, CDR1 is SQVTM and CDR2 is ANQGSEA.

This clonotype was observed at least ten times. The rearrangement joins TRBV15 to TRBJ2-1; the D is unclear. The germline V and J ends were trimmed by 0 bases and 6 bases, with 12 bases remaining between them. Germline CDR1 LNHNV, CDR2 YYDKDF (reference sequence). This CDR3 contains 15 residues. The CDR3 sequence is CATSRDLGISNEQFF. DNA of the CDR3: TGTGCCACCAGCAGAGATTTGGGTATTAGCAATGAGCAGTTCTTC.